This TCR beta chain was sequenced for a study of low-dose radiotherapy and immunotherapy resistance in tumors (dated by TCRdb to 2022 to 2024). About the study as a whole: In Cohort 1, 0.5 Gy per fraction was delivered every 2 weeks, and a total PTV dose of 6.5 Gy was prescribed. Patients were given nivolumab as a 240 mg flat dose every two weeks and ipilimumab at 1 mg/kg every six weeks, with both drugs delivered intravenously. In Cohort 2, 1 Gy per fraction was delivered every two weeks, for a total of 13 Gy over 26 weeks. Intravenous cyclophosphamide at 200 mg/m2 was administered every two weeks, one day ahead of each radiation and immunotherapy administration. Starting on cycle 1 day 1, patients took 300 mg of aspirin by mouth once daily for four cycles. The translational analysis covered eight patients: three from the first dose cohort and the first five from the second dose cohort. No randomization into treatment groups was done for the people taking part in the trial.

The table lists this clonotype with many counts. What antigen it recognizes has not been identified. No base quality information exists; no much larger clone differs at one position. Superscript III and a set of TRAV- and TRBV-specific primers were used to synthesize first-strand cDNA, so that both TCRalpha and TCRbeta chains were covered. A roughly 22-cycle PCR with Phusion amplified the TCRs, pairing a constant-region primer with the adapter that was attached to the V primers. The MessageAmp II aRNA Amplification Kit was used to amplify the isolated mRNA, with in vitro transcription run for 15 to 20 hours at 37 degrees C. mRNA for TCR sequencing was isolated with the Dynabeads mRNA DIRECT Purification Kit. A second roughly 23-cycle Phusion PCR added indexed Illumina adapters, and products were purified with AMPure XP beads. Deep sequencing of the TCRalpha and TCRbeta libraries was carried out on an Illumina MiniSeq instrument. The paper's data handling went like this. Custom Perl scripts pooled TCR sequences encoding the same protein, removed out-of-frame sequences and computed each clonotype's abundance. Any TCR sequence supported by only a single read was excluded from analysis. The metrics used to describe the repertoires included Shannon entropy, Gini index, clonality, richness, and the frequency of TCRs shared between repertoires. TCRdb redid the processing of the public reads, applying fastp at Q25 and MiXCR, and retained in-frame beta chains. For every CDR3 protein sequence, its rows merge into one entry that carries the most common genes and DNA. The V and J calls and clone size are TCRdb's, not the authors'. The sample table records 39,000 or so distinct CDR3 sequences; 20% to 25% of these occur just once. The ten most abundant clones make up about a tenth of the sample.

The time point label, read with the paper, signifies: after trial treatment. In the paper's terms, the treatment or condition label means: LDRT plus nivolumab, ipilimumab, low-dose cyclophosphamide and aspirin (RACIN trial). The donors took part in RACIN, a single-arm, phase I, dose-escalation trial that combined nivolumab, ipilimumab, aspirin, low-dose cyclophosphamide and low-dose radiotherapy. To be eligible, a patient needed to have an advanced solid tumor that was TIL-negative. Compared with germline, V lacks 1 base and J lacks 4 bases; bases without a gene match: 4. Taken from the germline V gene (reference sequence), the CDR1 and CDR2 loops are DFQATT and SNEGSKA. The CDR3 runs 15 amino acids, cysteine and phenylalanine included. The entry retains the CDR3 DNA only, 45 bases that are in frame from base 1.

The source was PBMCs, collected after low-dose radiotherapy plus immunotherapy. The receptor comes from a female donor with ovarian cancer. This chain is built from TRBV20-1 and TRBJ2-3; TRBD2 aligns with 11 central bases. The nucleotide sequence is TGCAGTGCTAGAGCCGTAGCGGGGGGGCCAGATACGCAGTATTTT. This encodes CSARAVAGGPDTQYF.